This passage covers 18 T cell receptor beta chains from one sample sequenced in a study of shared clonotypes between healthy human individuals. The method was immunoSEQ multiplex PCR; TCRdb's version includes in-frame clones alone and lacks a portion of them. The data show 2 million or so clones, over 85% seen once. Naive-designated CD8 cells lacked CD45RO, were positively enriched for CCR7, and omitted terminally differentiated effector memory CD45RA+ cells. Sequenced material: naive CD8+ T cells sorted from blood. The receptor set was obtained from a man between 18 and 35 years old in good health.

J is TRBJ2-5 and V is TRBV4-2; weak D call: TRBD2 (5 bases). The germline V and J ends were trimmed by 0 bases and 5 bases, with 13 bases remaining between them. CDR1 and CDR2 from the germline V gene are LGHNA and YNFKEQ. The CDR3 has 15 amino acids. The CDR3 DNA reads TGTGCCAGCAGCCAAGACCCGGAGGCCGCGGAGACCCAGTACTTC. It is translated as CASSQDPEAAETQYF.

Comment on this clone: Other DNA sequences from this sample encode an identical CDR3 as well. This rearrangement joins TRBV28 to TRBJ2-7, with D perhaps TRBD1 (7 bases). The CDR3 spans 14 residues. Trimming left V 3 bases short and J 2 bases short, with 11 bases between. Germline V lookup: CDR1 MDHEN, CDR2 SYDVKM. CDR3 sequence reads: CASSFAGGTYEQYF. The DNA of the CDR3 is TGTGCCAGCAGTTTTGCAGGGGGGACCTACGAGCAGTACTTC.

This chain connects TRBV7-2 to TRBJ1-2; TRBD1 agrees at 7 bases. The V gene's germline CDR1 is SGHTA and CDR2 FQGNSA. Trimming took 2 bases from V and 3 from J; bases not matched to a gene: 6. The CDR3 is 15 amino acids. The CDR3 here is CASSLYRGSYYGYTF. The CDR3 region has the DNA TGTGCCAGCAGCTTATACAGGGGTAGTTACTATGGCTACACCTTC.

This chain's CDR3 is CASSYSGQTHYGYTF. The CDR3, as DNA: TGTGCCAGCAGTTACTCGGGGCAGACCCACTATGGCTACACCTTC. The J gene is TRBJ1-2, the V gene TRBV6-5; TRBD1 might be the D (5 bases). Germline-derived CDR1 and CDR2 are MNHEY and SVGAGI. With 0 bases removed from V and 3 bases from J, the gap between germline ends came to 11 bases. The CDR3 contains 15 residues.

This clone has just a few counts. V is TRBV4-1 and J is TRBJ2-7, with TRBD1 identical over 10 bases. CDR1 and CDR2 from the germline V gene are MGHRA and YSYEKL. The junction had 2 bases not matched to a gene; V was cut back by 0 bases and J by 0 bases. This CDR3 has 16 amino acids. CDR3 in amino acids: CASSQEGQGISYEQYF. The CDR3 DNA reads TGCGCCAGCAGCCAAGAGGGACAGGGGATCTCCTACGAGCAGTACTTC.

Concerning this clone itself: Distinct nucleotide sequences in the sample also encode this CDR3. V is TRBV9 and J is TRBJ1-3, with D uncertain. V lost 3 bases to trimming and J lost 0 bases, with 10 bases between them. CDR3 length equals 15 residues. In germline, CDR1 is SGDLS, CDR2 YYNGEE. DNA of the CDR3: TGTGCCAGCAGCGCGGACGGGAACTCTGGAAACACCATATATTTT. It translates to CASSADGNSGNTIYF.

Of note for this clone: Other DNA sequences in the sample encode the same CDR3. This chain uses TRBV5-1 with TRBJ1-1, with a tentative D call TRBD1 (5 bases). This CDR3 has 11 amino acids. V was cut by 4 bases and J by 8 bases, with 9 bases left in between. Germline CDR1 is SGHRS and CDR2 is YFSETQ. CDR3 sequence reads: CASSLGVEAFF. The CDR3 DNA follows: TGCGCCAGCAGCCTGGGGGTGGAAGCTTTCTTT.

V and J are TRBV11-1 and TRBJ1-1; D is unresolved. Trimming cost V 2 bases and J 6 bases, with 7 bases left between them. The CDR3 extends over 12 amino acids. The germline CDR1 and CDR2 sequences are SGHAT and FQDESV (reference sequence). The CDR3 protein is CASSLYLSEAFF. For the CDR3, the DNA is TGTGCCAGCAGCTTATACTTGTCTGAAGCTTTCTTT.

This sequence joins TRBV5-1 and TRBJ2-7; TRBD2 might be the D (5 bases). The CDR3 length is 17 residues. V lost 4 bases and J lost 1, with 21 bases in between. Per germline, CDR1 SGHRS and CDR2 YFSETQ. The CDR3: CASSPAGETLLSYEQYF. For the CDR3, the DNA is TGCGCCAGCAGCCCCGCCGGGGAGACCCTTCTTTCCTACGAGCAGTACTTC.

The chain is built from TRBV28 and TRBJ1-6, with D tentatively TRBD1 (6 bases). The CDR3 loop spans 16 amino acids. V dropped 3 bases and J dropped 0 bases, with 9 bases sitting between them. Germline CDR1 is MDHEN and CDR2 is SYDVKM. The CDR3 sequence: CASSFTGSSYNSPLHF. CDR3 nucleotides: TGTGCCAGCAGTTTTACAGGGAGCTCCTATAATTCACCCCTCCACTTT.

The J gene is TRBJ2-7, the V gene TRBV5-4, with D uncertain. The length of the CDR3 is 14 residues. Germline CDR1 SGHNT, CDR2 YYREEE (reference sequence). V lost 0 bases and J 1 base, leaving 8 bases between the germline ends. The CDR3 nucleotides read TGTGCCAGCAGCTTGGTGACAAAATCCTACGAGCAGTACTTC. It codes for CASSLVTKSYEQYF.

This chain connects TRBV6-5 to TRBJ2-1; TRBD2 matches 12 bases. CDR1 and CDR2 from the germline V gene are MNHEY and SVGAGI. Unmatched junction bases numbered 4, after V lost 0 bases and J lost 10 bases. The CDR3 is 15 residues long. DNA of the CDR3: TGTGCCAGCAGTTACTCTAGGACTAGCGGGATCGAGCAGTTCTTC. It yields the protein CASSYSRTSGIEQFF.

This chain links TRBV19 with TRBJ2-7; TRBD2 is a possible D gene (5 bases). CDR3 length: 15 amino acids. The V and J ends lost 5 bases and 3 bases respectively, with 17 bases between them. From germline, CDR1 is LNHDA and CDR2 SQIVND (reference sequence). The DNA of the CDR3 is TGTGCCAGTAGTTCCGACCCGAATGGAGGCTACGAGCAGTACTTC. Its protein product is CASSSDPNGGYEQYF.

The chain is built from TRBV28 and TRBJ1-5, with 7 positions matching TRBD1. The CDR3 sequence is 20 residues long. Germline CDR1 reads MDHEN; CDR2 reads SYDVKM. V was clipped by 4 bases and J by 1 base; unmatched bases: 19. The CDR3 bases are TGTGCCAGCAGTTCTGAACCCCTGGGATACAGGGGCCTCAGCAATCAGCCCCAGCATTTT. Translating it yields CASSSEPLGYRGLSNQPQHF.

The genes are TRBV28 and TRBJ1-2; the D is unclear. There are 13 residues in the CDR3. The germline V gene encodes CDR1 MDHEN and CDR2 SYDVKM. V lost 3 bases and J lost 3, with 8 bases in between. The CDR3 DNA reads TGTGCCAGCAGTTTTCTCCGGCACTATGGCTACACCTTC. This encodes CASSFLRHYGYTF.

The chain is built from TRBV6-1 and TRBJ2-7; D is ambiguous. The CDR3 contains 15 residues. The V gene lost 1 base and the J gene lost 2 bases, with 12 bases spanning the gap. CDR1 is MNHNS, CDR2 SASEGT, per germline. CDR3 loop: CASSEGPALAYEQYF. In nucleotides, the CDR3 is TGTGCCAGCAGTGAAGGGCCAGCTTTGGCCTACGAGCAGTACTTC.

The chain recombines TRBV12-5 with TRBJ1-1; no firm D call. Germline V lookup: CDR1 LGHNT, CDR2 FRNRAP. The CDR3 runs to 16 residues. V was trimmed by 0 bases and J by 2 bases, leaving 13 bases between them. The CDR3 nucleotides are TGTGCTAGTGGTTTGGTACATGGAGACCCAAACACTGAAGCTTTCTTT. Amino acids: CASGLVHGDPNTEAFF.

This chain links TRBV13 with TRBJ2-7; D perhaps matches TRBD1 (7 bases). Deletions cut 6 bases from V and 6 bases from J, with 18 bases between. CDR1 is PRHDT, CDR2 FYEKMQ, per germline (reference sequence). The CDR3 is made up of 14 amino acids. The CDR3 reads CASRPGGSPSEQYF. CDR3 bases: TGTGCCAGCAGGCCAGGGGGGAGTCCATCCGAGCAGTACTTC.